The next 14 T cell receptor beta chains were all read from a single sample in a study of T cell repertoires in cytomegalovirus infection. MiXCR was run by TCRdb on the reads, yielding one entry per CDR3 protein. The sample has around 530,000 distinct CDR3 sequences, 16% seen once. Sequenced material: CD8+ T cells from PBMCs. These receptors came from a human donor in good health (CMV status not recorded). Some clones in this sample may be carry-over from other donors' samples.

The table lists this clonotype with many counts. CDR3 nucleotide sequence: TGTGCCAGCAGTATGGCGGGGTCAACCTACGAGCAGTACTTC. Its translation is CASSMAGSTYEQYF. This chain links TRBV27 with TRBJ2-7; weak D call: TRBD2 (6 bases). V lost 5 bases, J lost 2 bases, and 13 bases lay in between. Germline CDR1 MNHEY, CDR2 SMNVEV (reference sequence). CDR3 size: 14 residues.

Only a few counts were recorded for this clonotype. The chain uses TRBV27 and TRBJ1-1; D is uncertain. V lost 4 bases and J lost 1, with 16 bases in between. This CDR3 is 16 amino acids long. Germline lookup yields CDR1 MNHEY and CDR2 SMNVEV (reference sequence). The CDR3 DNA reads as TGTGCCAGCAGTTCCTCAGCGTACTCCTGGAACACTGAAGCTTTCTTT. Protein: CASSSSAYSWNTEAFF.

J is TRBJ2-7 and V is TRBV2; 10 positions agree with TRBD2. V was pared by 5 bases and J by 5 bases, with 12 bases of the junction left unmatched. The CDR3 extends over 16 amino acids. Germline CDR1 is SNHLY and CDR2 is FYNNEI. The DNA of the CDR3 is TGTGCCAGCAGTCCCTCTAGCGGGAGAGATCGGGACGAGCAGTACTTC. Residues: CASSPSSGRDRDEQYF.

This clonotype was observed at least ten times. The CDR3 protein is CASIGLAGETQYF. In nucleotides, the CDR3 is TGTGCCAGCATCGGACTAGCGGGAGAGACCCAGTACTTC. J is TRBJ2-5 and V is TRBV11-2; 11 bases line up with TRBD2. V was clipped by 7 bases and J by 4 bases; unmatched bases: 2. From germline, CDR1 is SGHAT and CDR2 FQNNGV. There are 13 residues in the CDR3.

In its sample, this clonotype was seen many times. The V and J genes are TRBV7-8 and TRBJ2-4; D tentatively reads TRBD1 or TRBD2 (5 bases each). This CDR3 has 15 amino acids. Germline CDR1 and CDR2: SGHVS and FQNEAQ. Trimming cost V 7 bases and J 5 bases, with 18 bases left between them. The CDR3 DNA reads as TGTGCCAGCAAAGAGGGGATGTCCCTCGAAAACATTCAGTACTTC. Protein: CASKEGMSLENIQYF. Full variable domain (outside the CDR3, taken from reference TRBV7-8 and TRBJ2-4): GAGVSQSPRYKVAKRGQDVALRCDPISGHVSLFWYQQALGQGPEFLTYFQNEAQLDKSGLPSDRFFAERPEGSVSTLKIQRTQQEDSAVYLCASKEGMSLENIQYFGAGTRLSVL.

This rearrangement joins TRBV5-6 to TRBJ2-7; possibly TRBD2 for D (6 bases). Germline CDR1 reads SGHDT; CDR2 reads YYEEEE. Trimming cost V 2 bases and J 0 bases, with 9 bases left between them. CDR3 size: 14 residues. The CDR3 DNA reads as TGTGCCAGCAGCTTACGACTAGGCTCCTACGAGCAGTACTTC. Translation gives CASSLRLGSYEQYF.

This clonotype was recorded at least ten times. The chain links TRBV2 to TRBJ1-1; 7 bases align to TRBD1. Germline V gives CDR1 SNHLY, CDR2 FYNNEI. Trimming cost V 6 bases and J 0 bases; bases outside gene matches: 7. CDR3 size: 15 residues. The CDR3 here is CASRQRQGMNTEAFF. Here the CDR3 DNA reads TGTGCCAGCAGACAAAGACAGGGAATGAACACTGAAGCTTTCTTT.

This clonotype showed up many times. V usage is TRBV10-3 and J usage is TRBJ2-3, with 12 nucleotides matching TRBD2. The CDR3 spans 14 residues. Germline V CDR1 and CDR2: ENHRY, SYGVKD. V gave up 0 bases and J gave up 8 bases; unmatched junction bases: 0. The CDR3 DNA is TGTGCCATCAGTGAGTCGACTAGCGGGGGTACGCAGTATTTT. It codes for CAISESTSGGTQYF.

This clonotype appeared many times. The V and J genes are TRBV6-2 or TRBV6-3 and TRBJ2-1, with TRBD2 identical over 9 bases. This CDR3 region has 15 residues. Germline CDR1 and CDR2: MNHEY and SVGEGT. The trim removed 5 bases at V and 6 bases at J, leaving 8 bases unmatched. CDR3 loop: CASSTRGGPFNEQFF. CDR3 bases: TGTGCCAGCAGTACGCGGGGGGGCCCCTTCAATGAGCAGTTCTTC.

This clonotype occurred a few times. The rearrangement links TRBV20-1 to TRBJ2-7; 9 nucleotides align to TRBD2. CDR1 is DFQATT, CDR2 SNEGSKA, per germline (reference sequence). With V trimmed by 1 base and J by 5 bases, 12 bases remained unmatched. This CDR3 region has 16 residues. CDR3 DNA: TGCAGTGCTAGAGCCTTTGACCCCGGGACTAGCAACGAGCAGTACTTC. Its protein product is CSARAFDPGTSNEQYF.

This clonotype was counted between two and nine times. The chain recombines TRBV20-1 with TRBJ2-7; D assignment may be TRBD1 or TRBD2 (6 bases each). The CDR3 is 13 amino acids. Germline assignment: CDR1 DFQATT and CDR2 SNEGSKA (reference sequence). Trimming took off 6 bases at V and 0 bases at J, with 12 bases between the two ends. In nucleotides, the CDR3 is TGCAGTGCAGGGGGGACCCGCTCCTACGAGCAGTACTTC. Amino acid sequence: CSAGGTRSYEQYF.

This clonotype was detected a few times. The chain couples TRBV27 to TRBJ2-1, with no clear D. Germline V lookup: CDR1 MNHEY, CDR2 SMNVEV (reference sequence). Trimming cost V 4 bases and J 5 bases, with 12 bases left between them. The CDR3 sequence is 14 residues long. This CDR3 is CASSSSAGDNEQFF. CDR3 in DNA: TGTGCCAGCAGTTCCTCGGCCGGAGACAATGAGCAGTTCTTC.

This clonotype was detected a few times. The CDR3 region is CASSIAGDFFYGYTF. The CDR3 DNA sequence: TGTGCCAGTAGTATAGCGGGGGATTTCTTCTATGGCTACACCTTC. The rearrangement uses TRBV19 and TRBJ1-2; D possibly corresponds to TRBD1 (5 bases). The ends were cut back, 1 base at V and 4 bases at J, with 13 bases in the middle. In germline, CDR1 is LNHDA, CDR2 SQIVND (reference sequence). The CDR3 extends over 15 amino acids.

This clonotype was detected a few times. The rearrangement uses TRBV19 and TRBJ2-3; 9 nucleotides align to TRBD2. CDR1 LNHDA and CDR2 SQIVND come from the germline V gene (reference sequence). Unmatched junction bases numbered 2, after V lost 3 bases and J lost 4 bases. The CDR3 totals 14 residues. CDR3 protein: CASSISGSADTQYF. CDR3 DNA: TGTGCCAGTAGTATTAGCGGGAGTGCAGATACGCAGTATTTT.